This record covers a single T cell receptor (beta chain). Antigen specificity is unknown. The germline gene is not matched at one end of the junction; a read error may be the cause. The tissue used was unsorted bulk material of 20-30 mg. RNA and DNA were co-extracted from it with the AllPrep DNA/RNA mini kit. CDR3 length equals 16 residues. From germline, CDR1 is MNHEY and CDR2 SVGAGI. This sample is drawn from a study of tumor-infiltrating lymphocytes in primary liver carcinoma. Turning to the study itself: Samples yielded about 3.65 to 7.13 million productive TCRbeta reads, similar across tissue types.

A primer in the constant region served to generate TCR beta cDNA from roughly 550 ng of total RNA. Three nested multiplex PCR rounds, a slightly modified ARM-PCR, produced the libraries for TCR beta. Amplification in the first two PCR rounds was performed using TRBV1-TRBV30 forward primers and a C-beta reverse primer for around 9 cycles each. MiXCR was run by TCRdb on the multiplex PCR reads, yielding one entry per CDR3 protein. The top ten hold roughly a tenth of the sample, which has 95,000 to 150,000 distinct CDR3 sequences, around 60% seen once. Study findings and constraints: Tumors reached a significantly greater top-250-clone fraction than blood did (p = 0.039). There were only about 7.5-25% of top clones found in all five tumor regions. Pairs comparing tumor with adjacent tissue or blood overlapped less than pairs drawn from tumor regions.

This chain uses TRBV6-5 with TRBJ1-6; D ambiguous. The source is a woman aged 60-70 years with primary liver carcinoma and hepatitis B virus infection. The sequencing sample was made of liver tumor tissue from sampling region 1. Described subset: tumor region T1, superior pole. The CDR3 is CASSYPASSYNLPLHF. CDR3 nucleotides: TGTGCCAGCAGTTACCCGGCGAGCTCCTATAATTTACCCCTCCACTTT.